This TCR beta chain was obtained from a study of T cells after yellow fever vaccination. Study outcomes and limitations: In post-booster samples, most primary-vaccination clones reappeared (roughly 96% CD4, around 87% CD8). Clonotypes shared by both compartments, CD4 and CD8, made up a small share. Among sorted memory subsets on day 0, almost all vaccine-responding clonotypes fell below detection.

This clonotype was detected only a few times. Template switching with 5'RACE generated the TCR cDNA and added a universal primer site and UMIs. TCRdb processed the 5' RACE reads anew with MiXCR; each CDR3 protein has one entry. There are about 53,000 distinct CDR3 sequences in the sample; around 6.2% occur only once, and 25% to 40% lies in the top ten. The sequence was collected from a man between 18 and 35 years old who received the YFV17D yellow fever vaccine. Sequenced material: PBMCs, either bulk or a sorted T-cell subset (CD4+, CD8+, memory, or dextramer-sorted; not recorded which), taken on the day of the yellow fever booster vaccination.

The DNA for the CDR3 is TGTGCCAGCAGCTTAGGAGGGGATGGGGCTAATGAAAAACTGTTTTTT. It translates to CASSLGGDGANEKLFF. The gene calls are TRBV7-6 and TRBJ1-4; tentative D call: TRBD1 (5 bases). Trimming stripped 1 base from V and 3 bases from J, with 12 bases between. Germline V gene data show CDR1 as SGHVS and CDR2 as FNYEAQ. This CDR3 spans 16 amino acids.